This T cell receptor beta chain was observed in a study of blood T cell repertoires in COVID-19. Study background: The study drew acute and convalescent COVID-19 samples from the United States, Italy and Spain. The analysed material was cDNA or gDNA that came from T cells, B-cell-depleted T cells, or PBMCs.

The J segment lost 6 bases and the V segment lost 4 bases, leaving 6 bases of the junction unmatched. This CDR3 comprises 15 residues. In germline, CDR1 is SGHNT, CDR2 YYREEE (reference sequence). In the authors' workflow: Scientists estimated how many nucleated cells there were by amplifying reference gene primers. Profiled with immunoSEQ multiplex PCR; TCRdb holds only in-frame clones, not every one. The DNA gave D and trimming, while V, J and clone size come from that table. The sample holds about 59,000 clones, roughly 87% seen once. The chain is built from TRBV5-4 and TRBJ2-2, with 10 bases fitting TRBD1. The source material was peripheral blood. The receptor's source is a man at least 80 years old in a cohort sampled during active COVID-19. In nucleotides, the CDR3 is TGTGCCAGCAGCCCCGGGACAGGGGCCCCCGGGGAGCTGTTTTTT. Amino acid sequence: CASSPGTGAPGELFF. Variable domain in full (rest from reference TRBV5-4 and TRBJ2-2): ETGVTQSPTHLIKTRGQQVTLRCSSQSGHNTVSWYQQALGQGPQFIFQYYREEENGRGNFPPRFSGLQFPNYSSELNVNALELDDSALYLCASSPGTGAPGELFFGEGSRLTVL.